These 5 T cell receptor beta chains share one sample of origin, sequenced in a study of Graves' ophthalmopathy and Graves' hyperthyroidism. RNA transcripts yielded amplified TCR beta CDR3 regions. The workflow started with a first-round RT-PCR run with HTBI primers and then moved on to a second-round multiplex PCR. TCRdb re-analysed the multiplex PCR reads in MiXCR, keeping a single row per CDR3 protein. The table lists approximately 1.2 million distinct CDR3 sequences, roughly two fifths of them singletons. Material: peripheral blood or thyroid tissue (not recorded which). Receptors were obtained from an adult man with Graves' hyperthyroidism.

This clonotype was seen at least ten times. The chain joins TRBV5-6 to TRBJ2-6; 10 positions agree with TRBD1. Germline assignment: CDR1 SGHDT and CDR2 YYEEEE. Trimming at V came to 2 bases and at J to 3 bases, leaving 8 bases not matched to a gene. This CDR3 has 18 amino acids. The chain's CDR3 is CASSFPTGTGVGANVLTF. The CDR3 DNA is TGTGCCAGCAGCTTTCCGACCGGGACAGGGGTTGGGGCCAACGTCCTGACTTTC.

This clonotype was seen a handful of times. J is TRBJ2-5 and V is TRBV2, with D tentatively TRBD1 (6 bases). CDR3 length equals 15 residues. The germline V and J ends were trimmed by 8 bases and 1 base, with 17 bases remaining between them. Germline CDR1 SNHLY, CDR2 FYNNEI. The CDR3 loop is CASPRTETSQETQYF. CDR3 DNA: TGTGCCAGCCCCCGGACAGAGACAAGCCAAGAGACCCAGTACTTC.

This clonotype showed up just once. The genes are TRBV2 and TRBJ2-2; D possibly matches TRBD1 or TRBD2 (5 bases each). V lost 2 bases to trimming and J lost 0 bases, with 13 bases between them. This CDR3 contains 17 residues. Germline V gene sequence: CDR1 SNHLY, CDR2 FYNNEI. CDR3 protein: CASSERDAQTNTGELFF. DNA of the CDR3: TGTGCCAGCAGTGAACGGGACGCGCAGACGAACACCGGGGAGCTGTTTTTT.

This clonotype has ten or more counts. The genes are TRBV10-3 and TRBJ2-6; tentatively, D is TRBD1 (6 bases). CDR1 is ENHRY, CDR2 SYGVKD, per germline. The CDR3 has 15 amino acids. The germline V and J ends were trimmed by 5 bases and 2 bases, with 10 bases remaining between them. This CDR3 is CAISLRGAGANVLTF. DNA of the CDR3: TGTGCCATCAGTCTCAGGGGTGCTGGGGCCAACGTCCTGACTTTC.

There are a few counts of this clonotype. The genes are TRBV7-7 and TRBJ2-5, with D possibly TRBD2 on 6 matching bases. CDR1 SSHAT and CDR2 FNYEAQ come from the germline V gene (reference sequence). The CDR3 is made up of 16 amino acids. Deletions cut 3 bases from V and 2 bases from J, with 16 bases between. CDR3 protein: CASSFGSGTIQETQYF. The CDR3, as DNA: TGTGCCAGCAGCTTTGGTAGCGGCACAATTCAAGAGACCCAGTACTTC.